One sample yielded the 14 T cell receptor beta chains listed below, sequenced in a study of molecular identifiers for immune sequencing clone quantification. MiXCR was run by TCRdb on the PCR reads, yielding one entry per CDR3 protein. The data hold approximately 550,000 distinct CDR3 sequences, with under 30% observed a single time. Sequenced input: naive CD8+ T cells from blood, with Jurkat cell RNA spiked in. The subset: FACS-sorted CD8+CD4-CCR7+CD45RA+ naive T cells. The source is a human donor in good health. Some libraries in this study had Jurkat cell RNA spiked in.

The sample holds a few counts of this clonotype. A junction boundary mismatches the germline segment, possibly from a read error. CDR3 sequence: CASSQDRGTGAFF. Written as DNA, the CDR3 is TGCGCCAGCAGCCAAGATCGGGGCACTGGAGCTTTCTTT. The chain employs TRBV4-1 and TRBJ1-1, with D tentatively TRBD1 (5 bases). The CDR3 totals 13 residues. CDR1 is MGHRA, CDR2 YSYEKL, per germline.

This clonotype was seen ten or more times. The gene calls are TRBV30 and TRBJ1-1, with TRBD1 identical over 7 bases. Germline V gene sequence: CDR1 GTSNPN, CDR2 SVGIG (reference sequence). This CDR3 spans 12 amino acids. V lost 2 bases and J lost 11; bases outside the gene matches: 8. The CDR3 nucleotides read TGTGCCTGGAGTCATACGGGACAGTGGGCTTTCTTT. This encodes CAWSHTGQWAFF.

In this sample, this clonotype turned up a few times. V and J are TRBV7-2 and TRBJ1-1, with a possible D match to TRBD1 (6 bases). The CDR3 totals 14 residues. V lost 4 bases to trimming and J lost 4 bases, with 13 bases between them. Looked up from germline, CDR1 is SGHTA and CDR2 is FQGNSA. CDR3 loop: CASSYDRSGTEAFF. The DNA of the CDR3 is TGTGCCAGCAGCTACGACAGGAGCGGCACTGAAGCTTTCTTT.

As to this clonotype: This may come from a read error, since a much larger clone is one base off. The gene calls are TRBV5-3 and TRBJ1-2, with 8 bases fitting TRBD1. TRBV5-3 is classed as an ORF, of uncertain function. Trimming removed 8 bases from V and 5 bases from J; junction bases left unmatched: 26. The CDR3 has 19 amino acids. CDR3: CASSEPTGGVTLADYGYTF. Written as DNA, the CDR3 is TGTGCCAGCAGCGAACCAACAGGGGGGGTCACTCTGGCGGATTATGGCTACACCTTC.

This chain joins TRBV2 and TRBJ1-2; D is ambiguous. With 5 bases removed from V and 6 bases from J, the gap between germline ends came to 16 bases. This CDR3 spans 14 amino acids. The V gene's germline CDR1 is SNHLY and CDR2 FYNNEI. The CDR3 is CASSITDWNNGYTF. The CDR3 DNA follows: TGTGCCAGCAGTATTACGGACTGGAACAATGGCTACACCTTC.

This clonotype was counted at least ten times. The CDR3 protein is CASSQPGGTGELFF. The CDR3 DNA is TGTGCCAGCAGTCAGCCGGGAGGCACCGGGGAGCTGTTTTTT. The chain combines TRBV28 with TRBJ2-2, with 7 positions matching TRBD2. The CDR3 runs to 14 residues. CDR1 is MDHEN and CDR2 is SYDVKM in the germline V gene. J lost 4 bases, V lost 5 bases, and 4 bases had no gene match. The full variable domain, completed using reference TRBV28 and TRBJ2-2, is DVKVTQSSRYLVKRTGEKVFLECVQDMDHENMFWYRQDPGLGLRLIYFSYDVKMKEKGDIPEGYSVSREKKERFSLILESASTNQTSMYLCASSQPGGTGELFFGEGSRLTVL.

This clonotype was observed a handful of times. The chain is built from TRBV20-1 and TRBJ2-7; TRBD2 matches at 11 bases. After removal of 4 bases from V and 2 bases from J, the junction contained 19 bases not matched to a gene. The CDR3 covers 19 residues. The germline CDR1 and CDR2 sequences are DFQATT and SNEGSKA (reference sequence). The chain's CDR3 is CSATSGLAGGPRSPYEQYF. The CDR3 coding sequence is TGCAGTGCTACGAGTGGTCTAGCGGGGGGCCCAAGGAGTCCCTACGAGCAGTACTTC.

On this clonotype: A single base separates this from a much larger clone, so it may be a read error. This chain uses TRBV4-2 with TRBJ1-1; D remains unclear. This CDR3 has 13 residues. Germline lookup yields CDR1 LGHNA and CDR2 YNFKEQ. In DNA, the CDR3 is TGTGCCAGCGGCCAACGCAAGAACACTGAAGCTTTCTTT. This encodes CASGQRKNTEAFF.

As to this clonotype: Given a much more abundant clone one base away, this may be a read error. The genes are TRBV29-1 and TRBJ1-1; D not certain. Deletions cut 8 bases from V and 4 bases from J, with 14 bases between. Germline lookup yields CDR1 SQVTM and CDR2 ANQGSEA. This CDR3 comprises 12 residues. The CDR3 DNA reads TGCAGCATGCTTCTGCGGGCCACTGAAGCTTTCTTT. Protein product: CSMLLRATEAFF. Full variable domain (missing parts from reference TRBV29-1 and TRBJ1-1): SAVISQKPSRDICQRGTSLTIQCQVDSQVTMMFWYRQQPGQSLTLIATANQGSEATYESGFVIDKFPISRPNLTFSTLTVSNMSPEDSSIYLCSMLLRATEAFFGQGTRLTVV.

This clonotype was counted only a few times. This rearrangement joins TRBV7-9 to TRBJ2-1; D unresolved. Germline CDR1 reads SEHNR; CDR2 reads FQNEAQ (reference sequence). With 6 bases removed from V and 4 bases from J, the gap between germline ends came to 13 bases. The length of the CDR3 is 14 residues. The CDR3 loop is CASSSGIGYNEQFF. CDR3 sequence (DNA): TGTGCCAGCAGTAGTGGGATTGGGTACAATGAGCAGTTCTTC.

This clonotype was recorded a few times. The CDR3 sequence is CASSQAPTGNTEAFF. CDR3 sequence (DNA): TGTGCCAGCAGCCAAGCCCCTACAGGGAACACTGAAGCTTTCTTT. The V gene is TRBV3-1, the J gene TRBJ1-1; D might be TRBD1 (5 bases). The CDR3 consists of 15 residues. Germline V gene sequence: CDR1 LGHDT, CDR2 YNNKEL (reference sequence). Deletions cut 1 base from V and 1 base from J, with 10 bases between.

The chain has TRBV7-6 and TRBJ2-2, with TRBD2 matching 14 bases. Germline assignment: CDR1 SGHVS and CDR2 FNYEAQ. Losses at the gene ends were 1 base for V and 6 bases for J; bases not matched to a gene: 16. The CDR3 length is 21 residues. The CDR3 nucleotides are TGTGCCAGCAGCTTAGTGGTACGAGGACTAGCGGGAGGCCGGGCGGCCGGGGAGCTGTTTTTT. This gives the protein CASSLVVRGLAGGRAAGELFF.

This sequence joins TRBV10-2 and TRBJ1-1, with 11 positions matching TRBD1. There are 15 residues in the CDR3. V shed 3 bases and J 4 bases; nucleotides not matched to a gene: 4. Germline lookup yields CDR1 WSHSY and CDR2 SAAADI. This CDR3 is CASSEGTGGGTEAFF. In DNA form, the CDR3 reads TGCGCCAGCAGTGAAGGGACAGGGGGTGGCACTGAAGCTTTCTTT.

The rearrangement joins TRBV7-2 to TRBJ1-2, with TRBD1 as a possible D gene (6 bases). With 6 bases removed from V and 5 bases from J, the gap between germline ends came to 19 bases. CDR1 is SGHTA, CDR2 FQGNSA, per germline. The CDR3 consists of 15 residues. DNA of the CDR3: TGTGCCAGCAGTGTCCGACAGGCGGAACCTTATGGCTACACCTTC. Its translation: CASSVRQAEPYGYTF. Full variable domain (missing parts from reference TRBV7-2 and TRBJ1-2): GAGVSQSPSNKVTEKGKDVELRCDPISGHTALYWYRQSLGQGLEFLIYFQGNSAPDKSGLPSDRFSAERTGGSVSTLTIQRTQQEDSAVYLCASSVRQAEPYGYTFGSGTRLTVV.